Each of the 8 T cell receptor beta chains below was sequenced from the same sample in a study of siplizumab effects on memory and regulatory T cells. Sequenced by immunoSEQ multiplex PCR; TCRdb stores in-frame clones only, minus some. The sample records roughly 26,000 clones, 75% to 85% being singletons. Sequencing input: memory CD4+ T cells sorted from blood. Source of these receptors: a human donor in good health.

This chain joins TRBV7-8 and TRBJ2-2; 9 bases are shared with TRBD2. From germline, CDR1 is SGHVS and CDR2 FQNEAQ. CDR3 size: 15 residues. With 5 bases clipped from V and 2 bases from J, the junction kept 3 bases outside the gene matches. The CDR3 sequence is CASSPTSGNTGELFF. The CDR3 region has the DNA TGTGCCAGCAGCCCGACTAGCGGAAACACCGGGGAGCTGTTTTTT. The full variable domain, in which reference TRBV7-8 and TRBJ2-2 provide the parts outside the CDR3, is GAGVSQSPRYKVAKRGQDVALRCDPISGHVSLFWYQQALGQGPEFLTYFQNEAQLDKSGLPSDRFFAERPEGSVSTLKIQRTQQEDSAVYLCASSPTSGNTGELFFGEGSRLTVL.

Only one count was recorded for this clone. The J gene is TRBJ2-1, the V gene TRBV7-9; the D call may be TRBD1 or TRBD2 (5 bases each). The CDR3 sequence is 14 residues long. Deletions cut 2 bases from V and 5 bases from J, with 10 bases between. Per the germline V gene, CDR1 is SEHNR and CDR2 is FQNEAQ (reference sequence). The CDR3 loop reads CASSLMGPNNEQFF. CDR3 bases: TGTGCCAGCAGCTTAATGGGACCAAACAATGAGCAGTTCTTC. The variable domain in full, completed from reference TRBV7-9 and TRBJ2-1, reads DTGVSQNPRHKITKRGQNVTFRCDPISEHNRLYWYRQTLGQGPEFLTYFQNEAQLEKSRLLSDRFSAERPKGSFSTLEIQRTEQGDSAMYLCASSLMGPNNEQFFGPGTRLTVL.

The J gene is TRBJ2-7, the V gene TRBV7-3; perhaps TRBD1 as D (6 bases). The CDR3 has 14 residues. V dropped 2 bases and J dropped 5 bases, with 13 bases sitting between them. Looked up from germline, CDR1 is SGHTA and CDR2 is FQGTGA. The CDR3 here is CASSLQGRGDEQYF. DNA for the CDR3: TGTGCCAGCAGCTTACAGGGGAGAGGCGACGAGCAGTACTTC.

V gene TRBV27 combines with J gene TRBJ1-5; D is undetermined. This CDR3 region has 14 residues. V dropped 5 bases and J dropped 3 bases, with 11 bases sitting between them. CDR1 is MNHEY, CDR2 SMNVEV, per germline (reference sequence). The DNA of the CDR3 is TGTGCCAGCAGTAGGCCCGGAGACAATCAGCCCCAGCATTTT. It codes for CASSRPGDNQPQHF.

This clone is a singleton in its sample. This chain uses TRBV5-6 with TRBJ2-7; TRBD2 agrees at 8 bases. Germline V gives CDR1 SGHDT, CDR2 YYEEEE. Germline trimming cut 4 bases from V and 1 base from J; bases unmatched to any gene: 7. The CDR3 has 15 amino acids. The CDR3 coding sequence is TGTGCCAGCAGCCCTCTAGCGGGCCGATCCTACGAGCAGTACTTC. It codes for CASSPLAGRSYEQYF.

The rearrangement links TRBV7-8 to TRBJ2-2; perhaps TRBD1 as D (5 bases). CDR3 length equals 15 residues. Germline CDR1 is SGHVS and CDR2 is FQNEAQ. Trimming took off 6 bases at V and 5 bases at J, with 16 bases between the two ends. The CDR3 DNA reads as TGTGCCAGCAGGGAAGACAGAATGCGGACCGGGGAGCTGTTTTTT. Amino acids: CASREDRMRTGELFF. The whole variable domain, filled in from reference TRBV7-8 and TRBJ2-2, reads GAGVSQSPRYKVAKRGQDVALRCDPISGHVSLFWYQQALGQGPEFLTYFQNEAQLDKSGLPSDRFFAERPEGSVSTLKIQRTQQEDSAVYLCASREDRMRTGELFFGEGSRLTVL.

V is TRBV5-6 and J is TRBJ2-7; D ambiguous. This CDR3 comprises 13 residues. Germline V lookup: CDR1 SGHDT, CDR2 YYEEEE. Trimming removed 4 bases at V and 3 bases at J, with 11 bases between. CDR3 coding DNA: TGTGCCAGCAGCGGTAGCTTTGGCTACGAGCAGTACTTC. Translated: CASSGSFGYEQYF.

The V gene is TRBV28, the J gene TRBJ2-1; D is possibly TRBD1 (6 bases). The ends were cut back, 4 bases at V and 10 bases at J, with 14 bases in the middle. The length of the CDR3 is 13 residues. Germline CDR1 and CDR2: MDHEN and SYDVKM. CDR3 amino acids: CASSSGHKREQFF. The DNA for the CDR3 is TGTGCCAGCAGTTCGGGACACAAAAGGGAGCAGTTCTTC.